Listed below are T cell receptor beta chains from one sample, sequenced in a study of shared T cell receptors in the human thymus. Assay used: immunoSEQ multiplex PCR; TCRdb lists only in-frame clones, some missing. The table shows about 660,000 clones, with 85% to 90% occurring only once. The same data also went into a second study, on human thymus T cells.

What was sequenced was thymocytes. Every receptor here comes from a boy under two years old with a congenital heart defect. Each CDR3 is given with its conserved first and last residue. A D gene is named only where the DNA matches it firmly. Only some rows state a clone size, as once, few, many or a class for expanded clones.

abundance: .
j_gene: TRBJ2-1
v_gene: TRBV29-1
d_gene: .
CDR3aa: CSVLRGAHNEQFF
CDR3nt: TGCAGCGTACTCAGGGGGGCTCACAATGAGCAGTTCTTC

abundance: .
j_gene: TRBJ1-4
v_gene: TRBV4-3
d_gene: .
CDR3aa: CASSQDRRVATNEKLFF
CDR3nt: TGCGCCAGCAGCCAAGATAGGAGGGTGGCAACTAATGAAAAACTGTTTTTT

abundance: .
j_gene: TRBJ1-1
v_gene: TRBV27
d_gene: .
CDR3aa: CASTSLEGGKNTEAFF
CDR3nt: TGTGCCAGCACCTCGTTAGAAGGCGGGAAGAACACTGAAGCTTTCTTT

abundance: .
j_gene: TRBJ1-5
v_gene: TRBV6-5
d_gene: .
CDR3aa: CASSYSRGGNQPQHF
CDR3nt: TGTGCCAGCAGTTACTCACGGGGTGGCAATCAGCCCCAGCATTTT

abundance: .
j_gene: TRBJ1-4
v_gene: TRBV5-1
d_gene: .
CDR3aa: CASAGGEEKLFF
CDR3nt: TGCGCCAGCGCCGGAGGGGAGGAAAAACTGTTTTTT

abundance: .
j_gene: TRBJ2-3
v_gene: TRBV7-3
d_gene: .
CDR3aa: CASSLRSAFSADTQYF
CDR3nt: TGTGCCAGCAGCTTACGGTCGGCCTTTAGCGCAGATACGCAGTATTTT

abundance: .
j_gene: TRBJ2-3
v_gene: TRBV2
d_gene: TRBD1
CDR3aa: CASSPRTGDHTQYF
CDR3nt: TGTGCCAGCAGTCCAAGGACAGGGGATCATACGCAGTATTTT

abundance: .
j_gene: TRBJ2-3
v_gene: TRBV7-2
d_gene: TRBD1
CDR3aa: CASSLEPTGGGTDTQYF
CDR3nt: TGTGCCAGCAGCCTCGAACCGACAGGGGGGGGGACAGATACGCAGTATTTT

abundance: .
j_gene: TRBJ2-7
v_gene: TRBV10-3
d_gene: .
CDR3aa: CAISLAGHSYEQYF
CDR3nt: TGTGCCATCAGCTTGGCGGGGCACTCCTACGAGCAGTACTTC

abundance: .
j_gene: TRBJ2-2
v_gene: TRBV2
d_gene: TRBD1
CDR3aa: CASSETTGGITGELFF
CDR3nt: TGTGCCAGCAGTGAAACGACAGGGGGTATCACCGGGGAGCTGTTTTTT

abundance: .
j_gene: TRBJ2-3
v_gene: TRBV28
d_gene: .
CDR3aa: CASSLRRDTQYF
CDR3nt: TGTGCCAGCAGTTTACGTCGAGATACGCAGTATTTT

abundance: .
j_gene: TRBJ2-3
v_gene: TRBV5-4
d_gene: TRBD2
CDR3aa: CASSLASGLNTQYF
CDR3nt: TGTGCCAGCAGCTTGGCTAGCGGCTTAAATACGCAGTATTTT

abundance: once
j_gene: TRBJ2-7
v_gene: TRBV18
d_gene: .
CDR3aa: CASSPRRRVGFYEQYF
CDR3nt: TGTGCCAGCTCACCGCGTCGCAGGGTGGGATTCTACGAGCAGTACTTC

abundance: .
j_gene: TRBJ2-1
v_gene: TRBV5-1
d_gene: TRBD2
CDR3aa: CASSFGLAPSYNEQFF
CDR3nt: TGCGCCAGCAGCTTTGGACTAGCGCCCTCCTACAATGAGCAGTTCTTC

abundance: .
j_gene: TRBJ2-2
v_gene: TRBV28
d_gene: .
CDR3aa: CASSSLEGAIGELFF
CDR3nt: TGTGCCAGCAGTTCCCTGGAGGGGGCAATCGGGGAGCTGTTTTTT

abundance: once
j_gene: TRBJ2-3
v_gene: TRBV9
d_gene: TRBD1
CDR3aa: CASSVVEGADTQYF
CDR3nt: TGTGCCAGCAGCGTAGTCGAGGGGGCGGATACGCAGTATTTT

abundance: .
j_gene: TRBJ2-7
v_gene: TRBV15
d_gene: TRBD1
CDR3aa: CATSRDGDRDFHEQYF
CDR3nt: TGTGCCACCAGCAGAGATGGGGACAGGGATTTCCACGAGCAGTACTTC

abundance: .
j_gene: TRBJ2-7
v_gene: TRBV7-2
d_gene: TRBD1
CDR3aa: CASSVPGQGHEQYF
CDR3nt: TGTGCCAGCAGCGTCCCGGGACAGGGTCACGAGCAGTACTTC

abundance: .
j_gene: TRBJ2-3
v_gene: TRBV28
d_gene: TRBD2
CDR3aa: CASNFSGSELDTQYF
CDR3nt: TGTGCCAGCAACTTTAGCGGGAGTGAGTTAGATACGCAGTATTTT

abundance: .
j_gene: TRBJ2-3
v_gene: TRBV18
d_gene: TRBD2
CDR3aa: CASSRRAGVTSGTDTQYF
CDR3nt: TGTGCCAGCTCACGGAGGGCAGGGGTGACTAGCGGCACAGATACGCAGTATTTT

abundance: .
j_gene: TRBJ1-2
v_gene: TRBV5-8
d_gene: .
CDR3aa: CASSLGQASRGYTF
CDR3nt: TGTGCCAGCAGCTTGGGGCAGGCCTCAAGGGGCTACACCTTC

abundance: .
j_gene: TRBJ2-7
v_gene: TRBV11-2
d_gene: TRBD2
CDR3aa: CASSPASGSSHEQYF
CDR3nt: TGTGCCAGCAGCCCCGCTAGCGGGAGTTCCCACGAGCAGTACTTC

abundance: .
j_gene: TRBJ2-7
v_gene: TRBV27
d_gene: .
CDR3aa: CASTHISYEQYF
CDR3nt: TGTGCCAGCACACATATCTCCTACGAGCAGTACTTC

abundance: .
j_gene: TRBJ2-3
v_gene: TRBV7-7
d_gene: TRBD2
CDR3aa: CASSLEGEAGGLTDTQYF
CDR3nt: TGTGCTAGCAGCTTAGAAGGAGAAGCGGGAGGTCTCACAGATACGCAGTATTTT

abundance: .
j_gene: TRBJ2-5
v_gene: TRBV4-2
d_gene: .
CDR3aa: CASSQDLGGTTSETQYF
CDR3nt: TGTGCCAGCAGCCAAGATCTTGGAGGAACCACAAGCGAGACCCAGTACTTC

abundance: .
j_gene: TRBJ2-7
v_gene: TRBV6-4
d_gene: .
CDR3aa: CASSDSETSYEQYF
CDR3nt: TGTGCCAGCAGTGACTCCGAGACTAGTTACGAGCAGTACTTC

abundance: .
j_gene: TRBJ2-1
v_gene: TRBV7-9
d_gene: TRBD1
CDR3aa: CASIPGQEFENEQFF
CDR3nt: TGTGCCAGCATCCCAGGACAGGAGTTTGAGAATGAGCAGTTCTTC

abundance: .
j_gene: TRBJ2-2
v_gene: TRBV7-2
d_gene: .
CDR3aa: CASSLAGSDANTGELFF
CDR3nt: TGTGCCAGCAGCTTAGCCGGGAGCGACGCGAACACCGGGGAGCTGTTTTTT

abundance: .
j_gene: TRBJ2-7
v_gene: TRBV11-3
d_gene: TRBD1
CDR3aa: CASSLGRGDRAYEQYF
CDR3nt: TGTGCCAGCAGCTTAGGGCGTGGGGACAGAGCCTACGAGCAGTACTTC

abundance: once
j_gene: TRBJ2-7
v_gene: TRBV30
d_gene: TRBD2
CDR3aa: CAWRGRGLAGGYEQYF
CDR3nt: TGTGCCTGGAGGGGTCGAGGACTAGCGGGAGGTTATGAGCAGTACTTC

abundance: .
j_gene: TRBJ2-7
v_gene: TRBV5-5
d_gene: TRBD2
CDR3aa: CASRNASGRTYEQYF
CDR3nt: TGTGCCAGCAGGAACGCTAGCGGGAGGACCTACGAGCAGTACTTC

abundance: .
j_gene: TRBJ2-5
v_gene: TRBV5-1
d_gene: TRBD2
CDR3aa: CASSLRCGGPRSGRETQYF
CDR3nt: TGCGCCAGCAGCTTGAGGTGCGGCGGACCAAGGAGCGGGAGAGAGACCCAGTACTTC

abundance: .
j_gene: TRBJ1-3
v_gene: TRBV29-1
d_gene: .
CDR3aa: CSVPGDSGNTIYF
CDR3nt: TGCAGCGTTCCAGGGGACTCTGGAAACACCATATATTTT

abundance: .
j_gene: TRBJ1-5
v_gene: TRBV19
d_gene: .
CDR3aa: CASSIGTNGHQPQHF
CDR3nt: TGTGCCAGTAGTATCGGGACAAACGGGCATCAGCCCCAGCATTTT

abundance: .
j_gene: TRBJ2-7
v_gene: TRBV7-9
d_gene: .
CDR3aa: CASSPQEGASYEQYF
CDR3nt: TGTGCCAGCAGCCCGCAAGAGGGCGCGTCCTACGAGCAGTACTTC

abundance: few
j_gene: TRBJ2-2
v_gene: TRBV14
d_gene: TRBD2
CDR3aa: CASSHHPGLSLAATGELFF
CDR3nt: TGTGCCAGCAGCCACCATCCAGGCCTCTCGCTAGCGGCCACCGGGGAGCTGTTTTTT

abundance: .
j_gene: TRBJ2-4
v_gene: TRBV7-3
d_gene: TRBD1
CDR3aa: CASSWGQGVDIQYF
CDR3nt: TGTGCCAGCAGCTGGGGACAGGGAGTGGACATTCAGTACTTC

abundance: .
j_gene: TRBJ2-2
v_gene: TRBV4-3
d_gene: TRBD1
CDR3aa: CASSHRQGWPGELFF
CDR3nt: TGCGCCAGCAGCCACCGACAGGGCTGGCCCGGGGAGCTGTTTTTT